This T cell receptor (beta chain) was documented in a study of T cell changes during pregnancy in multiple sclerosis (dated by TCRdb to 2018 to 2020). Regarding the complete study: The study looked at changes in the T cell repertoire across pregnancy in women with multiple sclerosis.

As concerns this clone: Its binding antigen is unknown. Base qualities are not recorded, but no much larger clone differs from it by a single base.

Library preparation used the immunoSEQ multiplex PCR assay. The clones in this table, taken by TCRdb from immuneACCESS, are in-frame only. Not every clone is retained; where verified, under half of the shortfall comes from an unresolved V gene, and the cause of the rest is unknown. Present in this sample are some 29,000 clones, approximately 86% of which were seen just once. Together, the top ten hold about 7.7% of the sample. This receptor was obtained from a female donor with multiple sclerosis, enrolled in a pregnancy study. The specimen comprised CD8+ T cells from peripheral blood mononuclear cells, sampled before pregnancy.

The CDR3 amino acid sequence is: CASSDGTGTGDEKLFF. The bases read TGTGCCAGCAGTGACGGGACCGGGACAGGGGATGAAAAACTGTTTTTT. The chain is made from TRBV6-4 and TRBJ1-4, with 10 junctional bases fitting TRBD1. CDR1 and CDR2 (MRHNA, SNTAGT) derive from the germline V gene. The CDR3 runs 16 residues from the cysteine to the phenylalanine. Here the CDR3 DNA is all that survives: 48 bases in frame from base 1. At the junction V is shortened by 2 bases and J by 6 bases; bases outside the gene matches: 6.